This T cell receptor beta chain is from a study of blood T cell repertoires in COVID-19. As for the study in general: PBMCs, B-cell-depleted T cells, or T cells were the source of the cDNA or gDNA that made up the material.

Here immunoSEQ multiplex PCR was the method, and the copy in TCRdb shows in-frame clones only, minus some. The sample has some 300,000 clones; around 89% are singletons. Sequencing input: peripheral blood. The clonotype comes from a woman in her 30s who had recovered from COVID-19.

For the CDR3, the DNA is TGTGCCAGTAGTATAGATCGGAGGGACTATGGCTACACCTTC. Encoded protein: CASSIDRRDYGYTF. This sequence joins TRBV19 and TRBJ1-2; D unclear. CDR3 length: 14 residues. Germline CDR1 and CDR2: LNHDA and SQIVND (reference sequence). V gave up 0 bases and J gave up 3 bases, with 8 bases separating them.